The T cell receptor beta chain described here comes from a study of T cell responses to AZD1222 COVID-19 vaccine. Study-wide results and caveats: Receipt of two AZD1222 doses was followed by a rise in Spike-specific TCR breadth and depth. Donors were mostly white British, more females; clonal diversity possibly underestimated.

Assay: immunoSEQ multiplex PCR; the TCRdb copy retains only in-frame clones and omits some. Here the sample spans 95,000 to 100,000 clones, approximately 87% being singletons. This clone was recorded once. Its cognate antigen is unknown. Looked up from germline, CDR1 is SEHNR and CDR2 is FQNEAQ (reference sequence). The CDR3 is 15 residues long. V was trimmed by 7 bases and J by 1 base, leaving 13 bases between them. The clonotype originates from an adult who received the AZD1222 COVID-19 vaccine. The chain is built from TRBV7-9 and TRBJ2-2; D perhaps matches TRBD2 (6 bases). Sequencing used peripheral blood, obtained 28 days after the second AZD1222 dose. The CDR3 sequence: CASTRGNRNTGELFF. The CDR3, as DNA: TGTGCCAGCACCCGGGGGAACAGGAACACCGGGGAGCTGTTTTTT.